This T cell receptor (beta chain) is from a study of OX40 agonist ivuxolimab in advanced cancers. CDR3 length: 16 amino acids. Germline trimming cut 0 bases from V and 7 bases from J; bases unmatched to any gene: 5. Germline-derived CDR1 and CDR2 are SGHRS and YFSETQ. Only in-frame clones appear in the TCRdb table, and some are missing; sequencing was by immunoSEQ multiplex PCR. The sample has 65,000 or so clones, roughly 90% seen once. The specimen was CD4+ or CD8+ T cells sorted from blood, collected in a trial of the OX40 agonist ivuxolimab. The TCR originated in an adult with an advanced solid tumor such as melanoma, head and neck, liver or kidney cancer. This sequence joins TRBV5-1 and TRBJ2-1; 12 nucleotides agree with TRBD2. CDR3 loop: CASSLAVLAGGNEQFF. As DNA, the CDR3 is TGCGCCAGCAGCTTGGCCGTACTAGCGGGAGGTAATGAGCAGTTCTTC.